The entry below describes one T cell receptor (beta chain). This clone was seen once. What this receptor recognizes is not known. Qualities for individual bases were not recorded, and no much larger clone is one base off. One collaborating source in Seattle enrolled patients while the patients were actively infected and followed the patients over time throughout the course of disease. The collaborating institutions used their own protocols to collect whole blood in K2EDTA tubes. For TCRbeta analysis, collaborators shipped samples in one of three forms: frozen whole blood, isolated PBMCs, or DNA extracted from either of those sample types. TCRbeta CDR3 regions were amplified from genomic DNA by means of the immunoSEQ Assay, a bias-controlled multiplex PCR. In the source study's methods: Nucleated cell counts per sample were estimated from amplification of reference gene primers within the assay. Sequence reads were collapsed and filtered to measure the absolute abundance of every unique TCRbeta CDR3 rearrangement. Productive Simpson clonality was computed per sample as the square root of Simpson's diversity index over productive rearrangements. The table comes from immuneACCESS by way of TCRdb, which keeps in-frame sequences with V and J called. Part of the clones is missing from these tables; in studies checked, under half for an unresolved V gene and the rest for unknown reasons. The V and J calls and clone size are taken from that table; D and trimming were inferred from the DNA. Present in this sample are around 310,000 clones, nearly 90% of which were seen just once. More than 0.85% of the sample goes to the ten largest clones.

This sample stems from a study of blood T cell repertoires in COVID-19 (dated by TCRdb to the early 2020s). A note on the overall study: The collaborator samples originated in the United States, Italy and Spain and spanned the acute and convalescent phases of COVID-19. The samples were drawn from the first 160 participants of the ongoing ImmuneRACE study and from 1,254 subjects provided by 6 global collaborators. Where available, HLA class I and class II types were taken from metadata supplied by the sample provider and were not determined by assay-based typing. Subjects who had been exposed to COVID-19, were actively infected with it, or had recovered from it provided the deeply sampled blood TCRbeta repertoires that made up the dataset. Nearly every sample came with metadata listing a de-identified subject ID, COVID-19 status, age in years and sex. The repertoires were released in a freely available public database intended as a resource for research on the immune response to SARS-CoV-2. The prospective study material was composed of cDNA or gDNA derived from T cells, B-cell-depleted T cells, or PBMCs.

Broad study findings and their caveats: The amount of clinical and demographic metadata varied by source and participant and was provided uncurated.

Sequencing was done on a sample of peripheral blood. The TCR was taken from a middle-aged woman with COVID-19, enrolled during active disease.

The encoded CDR3 is CASSLAGVPYGNTIYF. In nucleotide form, the sequence is TGCGCCAGCAGCTTGGCAGGGGTGCCTTACGGAAACACCATATATTTT. Recombination linked TRBV5-1 to TRBJ1-3; 6 matching bases give a weak D call of TRBD1. V loses 0 bases, J loses 4 bases, and the germline ends lie 14 bases apart. Sequences SGHRS (CDR1) and YFSETQ (CDR2) are obtained from the germline V gene. Spanning cysteine to phenylalanine, the CDR3 consists of 16 amino acids. The kept DNA is CDR3 alone, 48 bases in frame from the first base.